This TCR beta chain was retrieved from a study of PD-L1 blockade in urothelial cancer. Background on the study: Every 3 weeks, patients received intravenous atezolizumab 1,200 mg, beginning 2014. A median roughly 140,000 T cells were found in blood samples.

Time point: peripheral blood 6 weeks after treatment start. Assay used: immunoSEQ multiplex PCR; TCRdb lists only in-frame clones, some missing. The sample holds tens of thousands of clones, around 93% seen once. Between the trimmed V and J ends, which lost 5 bases and 4 bases, there was a span of 18 bases. CDR1 SGHVS and CDR2 FNYEAQ come from the germline V gene. This CDR3 region has 16 residues. The material sequenced was PBMCs, taken around atezolizumab (anti-PD-L1) treatment. The receptor was isolated from a woman older than 75 with urothelial cancer. The chain combines TRBV7-6 with TRBJ2-1, with a tentative D call TRBD2 (6 bases). The CDR3 protein is CASSPTPGLQYNEQFF. As DNA, the CDR3 is TGTGCCAGCAGCCCTACGCCGGGACTGCAATACAATGAGCAGTTCTTC.